A selection of T cell receptor beta chains follows, all from one sample in a study of T-cell memory formation after mild COVID-19. From the 5' RACE reads, TCRdb called clonotypes with MiXCR, one entry per CDR3 protein. This table holds over 400,000 distinct CDR3 sequences, more than 20% found once. The sample comprised PBMCs or a T cell subset sorted from them (not recorded which). Source of these receptors: an adult woman who had mild COVID-19 (a few samples of this study predate the infection). Cell type and time point are not known. CDR3s include the opening cysteine and the closing phenylalanine or tryptophan. A clone size is listed for some rows: how often the clone was seen (once, few, many), or a class if it is expanded.

j_call,clone_size,v_call,cdr3_aa
TRBJ2-2,many,TRBV2,CASRGSGGPSRELFF
TRBJ2-5,few,TRBV5-1,CASSLGSVYQETQYF
TRBJ1-3,few,TRBV7-2,CASSFTGAGGNTIYF
TRBJ2-2,few,TRBV18,CASSPYVYTGELFF
TRBJ2-1,many,TRBV7-2,CASSLLAGGSYNEQFF
TRBJ2-3,-,TRBV29-1,CSVAGGNTDTQYF
TRBJ2-3,few,TRBV5-1,CASSLWGATIRTDTQYF
TRBJ2-7,-,TRBV7-9,CASSFASYEQYF
TRBJ1-5,few,TRBV9,CASSPRGEGYQPQHF
TRBJ2-2,few,TRBV12-3/TRBV12-4,CASSPGTRSVDGELFF
TRBJ1-2,few,TRBV7-9,CASSLPRGSEYGYTF
TRBJ2-1,-,TRBV7-6,CASSLYKFEQFF
TRBJ2-7,few,TRBV19,CASSPGGNRRSRGEQYF
TRBJ1-1,-,TRBV30,CAWSVISPLGAMNTEAFF
TRBJ2-5,few,TRBV7-3,CASSLTNEETQYF